This is a list of T cell receptor beta chains from one sample in a study of cytomegalovirus exposure and HLA in healthy donors. Using immunoSEQ multiplex PCR, the repertoire was profiled, and TCRdb retains in-frame clones only, with some absent. The sample has about 170,000 clones; more than 80% are singletons. Sequenced sample: PBMCs. These receptors all stem from a male donor in good health and CMV-seronegative. The CDR3 runs from the conserved cysteine through the conserved F or W. D genes are given only for firm matches. Clone size appears in some rows only: once, few, many, or a class for an expanded clone.

>TRBJ2-7|TRBV7-9|NA|NA
TGTGCCAGCAGCTTATTCCTAGGGGAAGCCTACGAGCAGTACTTC
CASSLFLGEAYEQYF
>TRBJ2-3|TRBV6-1|TRBD2|NA
TGTGCCAGCAGTGCCATTAGCGGGATCAGCACAGATACGCAGTATTTT
CASSAISGISTDTQYF
>TRBJ1-3|TRBV27|NA|few
TGTGCCAGCAGTTTATCGGCCAGGGCTGGAAACACCATATATTTT
CASSLSARAGNTIYF
>TRBJ1-4|TRBV9|NA|once
TGTGCCAGCAGCGCCGGGCCGGGGGGATCTATTGAAAAACTGTTTTTT
CASSAGPGGSIEKLFF
>TRBJ1-2|TRBV6-5|NA|few
TGTGCCAGCAGTTACGTGGGAGGCTATGGCTACACCTTC
CASSYVGGYGYTF
>TRBJ2-7|TRBV6-5|NA|NA
TGTGCCAGCAGTTATGGCGGGACTTCCTACGAGCAGTACTTC
CASSYGGTSYEQYF
>TRBJ1-5|TRBV10-1|NA|NA
TGCGCCCCCCAACGGGGGAGGGCAGGACAGCCCCAGCATTTT
CAPQRGRAGQPQHF
>TRBJ2-3|TRBV18|NA|NA
TGTGCCAGCTCACCACCCGGGTCTGATACGCAGTATTTT
CASSPPGSDTQYF
>TRBJ2-2|TRBV5-8|TRBD2|NA
TGTGCCAGCAGCCCGGGGCGGGGGAAGACCCGTAACACCGGGGAGCTGTTTTTT
CASSPGRGKTRNTGELFF
>TRBJ1-2|TRBV19|NA|NA
TGTGCCAGTAGTATCCGGGAAGACGGCTACACCTTC
CASSIREDGYTF
>TRBJ1-5|TRBV7-9|NA|NA
TGTGCCAGCAGCTCCGGGGAGGGGAATCAGCCCCAGCATTTT
CASSSGEGNQPQHF
>TRBJ2-7|TRBV27|NA|once
TGTGCCAGCAGTTTTTCTGGGGCAGCTTTCTACGAGCAGTACTTC
CASSFSGAAFYEQYF
>TRBJ2-5|TRBV15|TRBD2|NA
TGTGCCACCAGGGGCCGCATTTCGAGCGGGGGGGCGTCGCGGGAGACCCAGTACTTC
CATRGRISSGGASRETQYF
>TRBJ1-2|TRBV30|TRBD1|NA
TGTGCCTGGAGTACCACGACAGGGACCCACTATGGCTACACCTTC
CAWSTTTGTHYGYTF
>TRBJ1-5|TRBV21-1|NA|NA
TGTGCCAGCAGCAAGCGACAGGGGGCTTGGGGGGACAATCAGCCCCAGCATTTT
CASSKRQGAWGDNQPQHF
>TRBJ2-3|TRBV12-5|TRBD2|NA
TGTGCTAGCTCTAGCGGGGGGCTTAGCACAGATACGCAGTATTTT
CASSSGGLSTDTQYF
>TRBJ2-1|TRBV6-5|TRBD2|NA
TGTGCCAGCAGTTCGGGGGGACGGAGGGGCGATGAGCAGTTCTTC
CASSSGGRRGDEQFF
>TRBJ1-2|TRBV5-8|NA|once
TGTGCCAGCAGCTTGGTCAGGGGTGGGGGCTACACCTTC
CASSLVRGGGYTF
>TRBJ2-3|TRBV27|TRBD2|NA
TGTGCCAGCAGTTGGGCTAGCGGCCCAGATACGCAGTATTTT
CASSWASGPDTQYF
>TRBJ1-2|TRBV7-2|TRBD1|once
TGTGCCAGCAGCCCGACAGGGGGAATTCCAAACTATGGCTACACCTTC
CASSPTGGIPNYGYTF
>TRBJ2-5|TRBV7-2|NA|NA
TGTGCCAGCAGCTTAGAAGGCAGGAAAGAGACCCAGTACTTC
CASSLEGRKETQYF
>TRBJ2-7|TRBV7-9|TRBD2|NA
TGTGCCAGCGGGTCTAGCGGCTCCTACGAGCAGTACTTC
CASGSSGSYEQYF
>TRBJ1-2|TRBV6-5|NA|NA
TGTGCCAGCAGTATTACAGGGCGGGCTAACTATGGCTACACCTTC
CASSITGRANYGYTF
>TRBJ2-7|TRBV7-2|NA|NA
TGTGCCAGCAGCTTAGTAGGGGGTATAGTCGACTACGAGCAGTACTTC
CASSLVGGIVDYEQYF
>TRBJ1-1|TRBV29-1|TRBD1|few
TGCAGCGTGGTCGGGACAGGGGGGCCCAAGAACACTGAAGCTTTCTTT
CSVVGTGGPKNTEAFF
>TRBJ2-3|TRBV7-8|TRBD1|NA
TGTGCCAGCAGACCGGACAGGTTACTATACACAGATACGCAGTATTTT
CASRPDRLLYTDTQYF
>TRBJ1-2|TRBV15|TRBD1|NA
TGTGCCACCAGCAGAGAGGACAGGGCTGGCTACACCTTC
CATSREDRAGYTF
>TRBJ2-3|TRBV11-2|TRBD2|NA
TGTGCCAGCAGCTTCAGCGGGAGGGCCGTCGGGGTCACAGATACGCAGTATTTT
CASSFSGRAVGVTDTQYF
>TRBJ2-3|TRBV5-4|NA|NA
TGTGCCAGCAGCTTGCGGGGGGATACGCAGTATTTT
CASSLRGDTQYF
>TRBJ2-7|TRBV4-2|TRBD1|NA
TGTGCCAGCAGCCACGGACAGGGGGGCTCCTACGAGCAGTACTTC
CASSHGQGGSYEQYF
>TRBJ2-4|TRBV20-1|TRBD1|NA
TGCAGTGCTCCCAGGGACAGGGGACTGTACTTC
CSAPRDRGLYF
>TRBJ2-7|TRBV28|NA|NA
TGTGCCAGCAGTTCCCCTTCGCAGGGGCGCGAGCAGTACTTC
CASSSPSQGREQYF
>TRBJ1-5|TRBV28|NA|NA
TGTGCCAGCAGACTACAGGGTTTATTGAATCAGCCCCAGCATTTT
CASRLQGLLNQPQHF
>TRBJ2-2|TRBV2|TRBD1|NA
TGTGCCTGCTCAGGGGGCCAAAGGAACACCGGGGAGCTGTTTTTT
CACSGGQRNTGELFF
>TRBJ1-1|TRBV5-1|TRBD1|few
TGCGCCAGCAGCCCAAACAGGGGGAACACTGAAGCTTTCTTT
CASSPNRGNTEAFF
>TRBJ2-1|TRBV7-2|TRBD2|NA
TGTGCCAGCAGCACTGGACTAGCGCGGAATGAGCAGTTCTTC
CASSTGLARNEQFF
>TRBJ1-2|TRBV5-4|TRBD1|NA
TGTGCCAGCAGCTCCGACGACAGGGGGCGATACTATGGCTACCCCTTC
CASSSDDRGRYYGYPF
>TRBJ2-2|TRBV19|TRBD1|NA
TGTGCCAGTAGTACACGGACAGGGCGCGGGGAGCTGTTTTTT
CASSTRTGRGELFF
>TRBJ1-2|TRBV5-6|NA|NA
TGTGCCAGCACCTCCCTGACGGGAGAATTCTATGGCTACACCTTC
CASTSLTGEFYGYTF
>TRBJ1-5|TRBV9|TRBD1|NA
TGTGCCAGCAGCGTAGGGGACAGACAGCCCCAGCATTTT
CASSVGDRQPQHF
>TRBJ1-4|TRBV4-1|NA|NA
TGCGCCAGCAGCCCCTTTTGGGGGGATAATGAAAAACTGTTTTTT
CASSPFWGDNEKLFF
>TRBJ2-7|TRBV5-6|NA|medium-sized
TGTGCCAGCAGCTTGGCCCGGGTTAGGGAGCAGTACTTC
CASSLARVREQYF
>TRBJ2-7|TRBV30|NA|NA
TGTGCCTGGACCGAAGGGGTCGCATACTACGAGCAGTACTTC
CAWTEGVAYYEQYF
>TRBJ1-6|TRBV6-1|TRBD1|NA
TGTGCCAGCAGTGAAGTTATCTTTTTAGCACAGGGGAAGGTTTACCCGTCTCGATCACCCCTCCACTTT
CASSEVIFLAQGKVYPSRSPLHF
>TRBJ2-2|TRBV19|TRBD2|NA
TGTGCCAGTAGTATTTTAGCGGGAGTTACCGGGGAGCTGTTTTTT
CASSILAGVTGELFF
>TRBJ2-1|TRBV6-6|TRBD2|NA
TGTGCCAGCAGTTACTCTAGCGGGAGGTACAATGAGCAGTTCTTC
CASSYSSGRYNEQFF
>TRBJ1-5|TRBV18|NA|NA
TGTGCCAGTAAGGGGCCAGCTAGTGGGAGCAATCAGCCCCAGCATTTT
CASKGPASGSNQPQHF
>TRBJ2-1|TRBV28|TRBD1|NA
TGTGCCAGCAGTTCAGGGACAGGGCCCTACAATGAGCAGTTCTTC
CASSSGTGPYNEQFF
>TRBJ1-1|TRBV29-1|NA|NA
TGCAGCGTTGACAAGAAGGGGCAGAACACTGAAGCTTTCTTT
CSVDKKGQNTEAFF
>TRBJ2-3|TRBV5-1|TRBD1|NA
TGCGCCAGCAGCGCACTCCAGGGGGACACAGATACGCAGTATTTT
CASSALQGDTDTQYF
>TRBJ2-7|TRBV30|TRBD1|NA
TGTGCCTGGAGCTGGGACAGGGGGCGCGAGCAGTACTTC
CAWSWDRGREQYF
>TRBJ2-5|TRBV7-2|TRBD2|NA
TGTGCCAGCAGCTTAGCGGGGGGGAGCTTCGAGACCCAGTACTTC
CASSLAGGSFETQYF
>TRBJ1-1|TRBV2|TRBD1|NA
TGTGCCAGCAGTTACACCGGGACAGTGAACACTGAAGCTTTCTTT
CASSYTGTVNTEAFF
>TRBJ2-1|TRBV29-1|NA|NA
TGCAGCGTTGAAAAATCTCGGGGAAATAGTGAGCAGTTCTTC
CSVEKSRGNSEQFF
>TRBJ2-7|TRBV19|NA|NA
TGTGCCAGTAGTCCCCGACTGGAATCCTACGAGCAGTACTTC
CASSPRLESYEQYF
>TRBJ2-7|TRBV5-1|TRBD2|NA
TGCGCCAGCAGCCTAGACCTAGCGGGAGGGATCTCCTACGAGCAGTACTTC
CASSLDLAGGISYEQYF
>TRBJ2-2|TRBV5-5|TRBD2|NA
TGTGCCAGCAGCTTGGGACTAGCGGGAGGTGTCAGGGAGCTGTTTTTT
CASSLGLAGGVRELFF
>TRBJ2-3|TRBV4-1|TRBD1|NA
TGCGCCAGCAGCAACCGGGACAGGGAGTATTTT
CASSNRDREYF
>TRBJ1-2|TRBV28|TRBD1|NA
TGTGCCAGCAGTTTAATCCAGGGGGCGGGTGGCTACACCTTC
CASSLIQGAGGYTF
>TRBJ2-2|TRBV27|TRBD1|NA
TGTGCCAGCAGTTCCGGACAGGGGGCGAGAACCGGGGAGCTGTTTTTT
CASSSGQGARTGELFF